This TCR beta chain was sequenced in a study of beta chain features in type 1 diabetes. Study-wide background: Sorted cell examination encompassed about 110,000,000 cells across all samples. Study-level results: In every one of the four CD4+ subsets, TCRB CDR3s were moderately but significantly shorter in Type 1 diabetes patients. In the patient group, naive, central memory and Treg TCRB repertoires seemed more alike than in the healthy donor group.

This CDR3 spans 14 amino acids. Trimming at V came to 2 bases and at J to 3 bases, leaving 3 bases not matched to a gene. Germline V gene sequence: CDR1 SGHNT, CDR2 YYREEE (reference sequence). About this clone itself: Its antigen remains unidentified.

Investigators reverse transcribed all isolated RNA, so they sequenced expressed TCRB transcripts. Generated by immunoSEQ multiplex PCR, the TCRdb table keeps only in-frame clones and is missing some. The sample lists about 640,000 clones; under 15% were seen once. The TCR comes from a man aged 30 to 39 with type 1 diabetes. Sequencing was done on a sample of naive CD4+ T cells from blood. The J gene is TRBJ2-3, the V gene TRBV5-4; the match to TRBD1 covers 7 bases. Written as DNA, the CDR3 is TGTGCCAGCAGCTTAGGGACAGCTACAGATACGCAGTATTTT. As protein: CASSLGTATDTQYF. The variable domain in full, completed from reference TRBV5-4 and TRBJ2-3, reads ETGVTQSPTHLIKTRGQQVTLRCSSQSGHNTVSWYQQALGQGPQFIFQYYREEENGRGNFPPRFSGLQFPNYSSELNVNALELDDSALYLCASSLGTATDTQYFGPGTRLTVL.